This passage covers 4 T cell receptor beta chains from one sample sequenced in a study of T cell responses to AZD1222 COVID-19 vaccine. Here immunoSEQ multiplex PCR was the method, and the copy in TCRdb shows in-frame clones only, minus some. The sample carries more than 140,000 clones, about 91% recorded once. The starting material was peripheral blood, obtained on day 0 of AZD1222 vaccination. All receptors come from an adult in good health.

The gene calls are TRBV5-1 and TRBJ1-4; D is perhaps TRBD1 (5 bases). The CDR3 covers 14 residues. V was clipped by 3 bases and J by 3 bases, with 9 bases between them. Germline V CDR1 and CDR2: SGHRS, YFSETQ. The CDR3: CASSSGLPNEKLFF. For the CDR3, the DNA is TGCGCCAGCAGCTCAGGGTTACCTAATGAAAAACTGTTTTTT.

The V call is TRBV11-3, the J call TRBJ2-7; D unresolved. V lost 9 bases, J lost 5 bases, and 20 bases lay in between. Germline V lookup: CDR1 SGHNT, CDR2 YENEEA. The CDR3 is 14 residues long. CDR3 loop: CASTPAGEVHEQYF. For the CDR3, the DNA is TGTGCCAGTACTCCCGCAGGAGAAGTCCACGAGCAGTACTTC.

This chain connects TRBV7-8 to TRBJ1-1; a weak D match, TRBD1 (6 bases). CDR3 length: 14 residues. CDR1 and CDR2 (germline): SGHVS, FQNEAQ. Trimming took 5 bases from V and 1 from J, leaving 11 bases between them. The CDR3 sequence is CASSVDSWNTEAFF. The CDR3 DNA reads TGTGCCAGCAGCGTGGACAGTTGGAACACTGAAGCTTTCTTT.

The J gene is TRBJ2-1, the V gene TRBV19; D could derive from TRBD1 or TRBD2 (6 bases each). The germline V and J ends were trimmed by 1 base and 10 bases, with 11 bases remaining between them. This CDR3 has 13 amino acids. Germline V gene sequence: CDR1 LNHDA, CDR2 SQIVND (reference sequence). For the CDR3, the DNA is TGTGCCAGTAGTATAGTTCGGGGGCAGGAGCAGTTCTTC. It is translated as CASSIVRGQEQFF.